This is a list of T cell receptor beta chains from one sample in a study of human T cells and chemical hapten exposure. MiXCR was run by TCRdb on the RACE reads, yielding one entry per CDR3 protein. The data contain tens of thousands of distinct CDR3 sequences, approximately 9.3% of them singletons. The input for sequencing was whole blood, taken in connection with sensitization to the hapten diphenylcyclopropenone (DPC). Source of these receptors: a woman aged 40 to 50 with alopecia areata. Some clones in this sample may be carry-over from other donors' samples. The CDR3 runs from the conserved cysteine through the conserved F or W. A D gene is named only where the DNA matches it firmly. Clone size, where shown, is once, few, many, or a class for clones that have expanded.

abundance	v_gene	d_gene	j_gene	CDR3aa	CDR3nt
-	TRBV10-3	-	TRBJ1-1	CAISVSPNTEAFF	TGTGCCATCAGTGTTTCCCCGAACACTGAAGCTTTCTTT
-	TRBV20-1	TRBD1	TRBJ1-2	CSARGGQNYGYTF	TGCAGTGCTAGAGGGGGACAGAATTATGGCTACACCTTC
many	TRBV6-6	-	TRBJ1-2	CASTPRETNYGYTF	TGTGCCAGCACCCCCAGGGAGACTAACTATGGCTACACCTTC
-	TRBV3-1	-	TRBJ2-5	CASSPRGTLSQETQYF	TGTGCCAGCAGCCCTAGGGGGACTTTATCCCAAGAGACCCAGTACTTC
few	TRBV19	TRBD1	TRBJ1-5	CASSATGGNNQPQHF	TGTGCCAGTAGTGCGACAGGGGGCAACAATCAGCCCCAGCATTTT
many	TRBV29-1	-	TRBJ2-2	CSVKGNGELFF	TGCAGCGTGAAGGGAAACGGGGAGCTGTTTTTT
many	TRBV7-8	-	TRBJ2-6	CASSYANDGANVLTF	TGTGCCAGCAGCTACGCCAACGATGGGGCCAACGTCCTGACTTTC
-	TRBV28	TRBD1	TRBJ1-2	CASGRPQGGSYGYTF	TGTGCCAGCGGTCGGCCCCAGGGGGGATCTTATGGCTACACCTTC
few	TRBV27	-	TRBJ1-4	CASSLREGEKLFF	TGTGCCAGCAGTTTAAGGGAGGGGGAAAAACTGTTTTTT
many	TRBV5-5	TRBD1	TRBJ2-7	CASSLDRGFEQYF	TGTGCCAGCAGCTTGGACAGGGGGTTTGAGCAGTACTTC
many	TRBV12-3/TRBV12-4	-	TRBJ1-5	CASSLGENQPQHF	TGTGCCAGCAGTTTAGGGGAAAATCAGCCCCAGCATTTT